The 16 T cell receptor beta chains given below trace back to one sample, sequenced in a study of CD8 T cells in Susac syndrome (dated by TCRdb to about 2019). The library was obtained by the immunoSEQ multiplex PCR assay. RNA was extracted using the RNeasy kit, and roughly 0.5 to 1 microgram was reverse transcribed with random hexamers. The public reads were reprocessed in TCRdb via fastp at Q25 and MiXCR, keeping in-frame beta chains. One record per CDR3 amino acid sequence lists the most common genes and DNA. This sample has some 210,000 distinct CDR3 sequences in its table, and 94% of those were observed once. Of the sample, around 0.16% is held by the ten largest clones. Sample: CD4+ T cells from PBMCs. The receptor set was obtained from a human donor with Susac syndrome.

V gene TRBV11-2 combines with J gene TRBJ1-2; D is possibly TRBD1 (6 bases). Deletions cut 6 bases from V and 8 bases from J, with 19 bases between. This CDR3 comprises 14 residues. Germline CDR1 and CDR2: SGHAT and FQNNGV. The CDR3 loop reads CASRSKATGLGYTF. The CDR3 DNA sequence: TGTGCCAGCAGATCCAAAGCCACAGGGCTGGGCTACACCTTC.

CDR3 sequence reads: CASSPNVAGGYNEQFF. CDR3 coding DNA: TGTGCCAGCAGCCCTAATGTAGCGGGGGGCTACAATGAGCAGTTCTTC. The chain employs TRBV27 and TRBJ2-1; TRBD2 matches at 10 bases. With 6 bases clipped from V and 3 bases from J, the junction kept 8 bases outside the gene matches. This CDR3 is 16 amino acids long. Germline CDR1 is MNHEY and CDR2 is SMNVEV (reference sequence).

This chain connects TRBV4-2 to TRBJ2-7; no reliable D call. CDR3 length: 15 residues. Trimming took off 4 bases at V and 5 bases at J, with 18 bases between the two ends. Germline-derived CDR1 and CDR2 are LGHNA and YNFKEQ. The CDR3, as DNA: TGTGCCAGCAGCCCCCCTTTCTCCGGCGACCACGAGCAGTACTTC. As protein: CASSPPFSGDHEQYF.

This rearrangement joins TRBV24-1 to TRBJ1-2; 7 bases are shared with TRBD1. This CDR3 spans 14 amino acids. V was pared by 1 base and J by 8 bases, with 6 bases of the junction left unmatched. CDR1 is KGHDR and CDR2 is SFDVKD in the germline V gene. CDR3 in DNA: TGTGCCACCAGTGATTTTCGACAGGGACAAGGCTACACCTTC. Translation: CATSDFRQGQGYTF.

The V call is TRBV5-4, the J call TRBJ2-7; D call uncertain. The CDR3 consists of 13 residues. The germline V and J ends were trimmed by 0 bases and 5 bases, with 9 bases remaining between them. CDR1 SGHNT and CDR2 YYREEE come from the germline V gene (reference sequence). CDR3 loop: CASSLVSADEQYF. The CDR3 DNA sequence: TGTGCCAGCAGCTTGGTCTCGGCGGACGAGCAGTACTTC.

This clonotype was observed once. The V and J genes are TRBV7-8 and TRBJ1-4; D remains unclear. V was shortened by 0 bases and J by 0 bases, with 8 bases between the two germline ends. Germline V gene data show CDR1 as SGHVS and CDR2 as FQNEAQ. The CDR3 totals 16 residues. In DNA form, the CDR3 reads TGTGCCAGCAGCTTAGCCAGTGTTACAACTAATGAAAAACTGTTTTTT. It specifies CASSLASVTTNEKLFF. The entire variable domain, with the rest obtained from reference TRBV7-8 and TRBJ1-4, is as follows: GAGVSQSPRYKVAKRGQDVALRCDPISGHVSLFWYQQALGQGPEFLTYFQNEAQLDKSGLPSDRFFAERPEGSVSTLKIQRTQQEDSAVYLCASSLASVTTNEKLFFGSGTQLSVL.

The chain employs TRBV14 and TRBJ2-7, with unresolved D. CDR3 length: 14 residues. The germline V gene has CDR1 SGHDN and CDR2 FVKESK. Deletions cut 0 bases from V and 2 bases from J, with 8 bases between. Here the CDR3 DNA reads TGTGCCAGCAGCCAAGATCTTGAAACCTACGAGCAGTACTTC. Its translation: CASSQDLETYEQYF.

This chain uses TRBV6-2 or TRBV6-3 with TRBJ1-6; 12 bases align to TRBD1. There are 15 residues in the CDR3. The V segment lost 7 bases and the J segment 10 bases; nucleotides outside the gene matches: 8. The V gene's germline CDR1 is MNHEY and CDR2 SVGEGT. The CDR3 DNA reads TGTGCCAGCATCGAACCCGGGACAGGGGGCTCACCCCTCCACTTT. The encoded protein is CASIEPGTGGSPLHF.

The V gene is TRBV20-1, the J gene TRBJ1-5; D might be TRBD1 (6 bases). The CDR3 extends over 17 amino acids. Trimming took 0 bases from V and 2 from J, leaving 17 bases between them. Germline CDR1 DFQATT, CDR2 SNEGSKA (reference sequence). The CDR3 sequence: CSAREYRVGVGNQPQHF. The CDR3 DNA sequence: TGCAGTGCTAGAGAGTACAGGGTCGGGGTCGGCAATCAGCCCCAGCATTTT.

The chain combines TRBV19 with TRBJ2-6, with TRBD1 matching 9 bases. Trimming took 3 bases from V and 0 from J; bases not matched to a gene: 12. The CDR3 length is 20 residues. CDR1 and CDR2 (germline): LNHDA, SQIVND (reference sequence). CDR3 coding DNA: TGTGCCAGTAGTATTCCTACAGGACAGGGGCAAAACTCTGGGGCCAACGTCCTGACTTTC. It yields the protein CASSIPTGQGQNSGANVLTF.

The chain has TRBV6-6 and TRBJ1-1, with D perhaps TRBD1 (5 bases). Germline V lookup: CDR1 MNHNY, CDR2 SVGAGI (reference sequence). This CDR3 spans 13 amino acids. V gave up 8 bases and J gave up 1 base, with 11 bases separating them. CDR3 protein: CASAFRENTEAFF. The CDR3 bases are TGTGCCAGCGCGTTCAGGGAGAACACTGAAGCTTTCTTT.

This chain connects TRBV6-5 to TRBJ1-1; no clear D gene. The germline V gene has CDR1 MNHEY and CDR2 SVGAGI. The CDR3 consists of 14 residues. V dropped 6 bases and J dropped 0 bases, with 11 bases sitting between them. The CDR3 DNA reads TGTGCCAGCAGAACGGGAAGCCTGAACACTGAAGCTTTCTTT. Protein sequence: CASRTGSLNTEAFF.

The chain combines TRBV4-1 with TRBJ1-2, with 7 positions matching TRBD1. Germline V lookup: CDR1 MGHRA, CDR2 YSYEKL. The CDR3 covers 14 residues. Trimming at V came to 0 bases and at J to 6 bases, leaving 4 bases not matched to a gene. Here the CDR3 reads CASSQEGDRDGYTF. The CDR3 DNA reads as TGCGCCAGCAGCCAAGAGGGAGACAGGGATGGCTACACCTTC.

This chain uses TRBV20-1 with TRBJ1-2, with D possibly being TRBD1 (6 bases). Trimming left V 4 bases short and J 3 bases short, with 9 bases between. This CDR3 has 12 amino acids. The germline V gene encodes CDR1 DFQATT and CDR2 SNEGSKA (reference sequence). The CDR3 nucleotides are TGCAGTGCTATGAACAGGGACTATGGCTACACCTTC. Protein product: CSAMNRDYGYTF.

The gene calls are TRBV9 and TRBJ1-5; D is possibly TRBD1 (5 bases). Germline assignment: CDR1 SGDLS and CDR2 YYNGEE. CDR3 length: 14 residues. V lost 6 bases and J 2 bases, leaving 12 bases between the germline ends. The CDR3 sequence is CASNPRGGNQPQHF. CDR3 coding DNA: TGTGCCAGCAATCCCCGGGGGGGCAATCAGCCCCAGCATTTT.

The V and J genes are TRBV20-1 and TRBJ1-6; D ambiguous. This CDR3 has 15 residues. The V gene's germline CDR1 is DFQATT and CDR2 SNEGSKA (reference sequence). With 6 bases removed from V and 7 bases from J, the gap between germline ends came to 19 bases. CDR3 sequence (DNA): TGCAGTGCCCACATAGAGGGCGGAGAGAATTCACCCCTCCACTTT. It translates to CSAHIEGGENSPLHF.